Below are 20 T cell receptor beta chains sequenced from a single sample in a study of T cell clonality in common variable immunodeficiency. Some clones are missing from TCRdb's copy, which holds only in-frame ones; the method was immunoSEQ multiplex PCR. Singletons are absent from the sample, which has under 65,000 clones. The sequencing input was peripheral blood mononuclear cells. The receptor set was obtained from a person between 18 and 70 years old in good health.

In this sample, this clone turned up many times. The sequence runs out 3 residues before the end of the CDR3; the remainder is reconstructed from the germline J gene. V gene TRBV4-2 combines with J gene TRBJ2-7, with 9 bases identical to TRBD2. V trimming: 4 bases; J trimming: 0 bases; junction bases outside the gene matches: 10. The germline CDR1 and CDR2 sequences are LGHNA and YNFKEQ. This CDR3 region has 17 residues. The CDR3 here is CASSPGGSGSYSYEQYF. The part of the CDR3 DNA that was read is TGTGCCAGCAGCCCTGGGGGTAGCGGGAGTTACTCCTACGAG.

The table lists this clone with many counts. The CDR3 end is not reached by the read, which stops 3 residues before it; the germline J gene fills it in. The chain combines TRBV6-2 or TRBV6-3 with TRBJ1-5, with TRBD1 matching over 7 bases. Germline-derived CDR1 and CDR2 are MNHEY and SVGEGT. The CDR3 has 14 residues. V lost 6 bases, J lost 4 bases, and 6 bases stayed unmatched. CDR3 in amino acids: CASSRQGGNQPQHF. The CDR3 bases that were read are TGTGCCAGCAGCCGACAGGGTGGGAATCAGCCC.

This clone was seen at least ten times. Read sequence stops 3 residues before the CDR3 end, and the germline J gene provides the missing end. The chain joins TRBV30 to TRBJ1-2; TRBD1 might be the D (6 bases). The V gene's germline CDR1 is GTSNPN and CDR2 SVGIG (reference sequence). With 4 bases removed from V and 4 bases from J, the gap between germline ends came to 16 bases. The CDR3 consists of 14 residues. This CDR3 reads CAWTPRGTFYGYTF. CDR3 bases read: TGTGCCTGGACCCCCAGGGGAACCTTCTATGGC.

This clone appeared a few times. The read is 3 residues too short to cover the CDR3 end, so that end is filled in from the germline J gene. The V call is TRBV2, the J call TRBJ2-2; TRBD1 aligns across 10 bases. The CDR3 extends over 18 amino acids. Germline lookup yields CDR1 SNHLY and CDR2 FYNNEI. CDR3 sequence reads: CARMNDRGRRLGNEKLFF. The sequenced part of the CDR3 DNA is TGTGCCAGGATGAATGACAGGGGGCGCCGATTGGGAAATGAAAAG.

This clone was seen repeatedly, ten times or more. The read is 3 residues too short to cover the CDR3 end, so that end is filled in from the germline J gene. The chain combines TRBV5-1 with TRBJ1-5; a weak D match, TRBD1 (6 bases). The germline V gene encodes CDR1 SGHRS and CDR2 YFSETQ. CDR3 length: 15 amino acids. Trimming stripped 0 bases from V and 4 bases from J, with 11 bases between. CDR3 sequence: CASSLGDRSNQPQHF. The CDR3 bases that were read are TGCGCCAGCAGCTTGGGCGACAGGAGTAATCAGCCC.

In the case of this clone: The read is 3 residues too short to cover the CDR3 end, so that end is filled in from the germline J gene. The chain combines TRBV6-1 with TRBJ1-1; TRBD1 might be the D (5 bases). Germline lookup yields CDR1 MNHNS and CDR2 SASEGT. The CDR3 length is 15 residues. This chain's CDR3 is CASSEEAGGSNEAFF. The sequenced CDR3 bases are TGTGCCAGCAGTGAAGAAGCGGGGGGAAGCAATGAG.

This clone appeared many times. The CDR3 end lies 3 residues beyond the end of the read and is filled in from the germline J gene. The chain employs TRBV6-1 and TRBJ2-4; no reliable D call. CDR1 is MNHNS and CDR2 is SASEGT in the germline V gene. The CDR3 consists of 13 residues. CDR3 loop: CASSEDPLEIQYF. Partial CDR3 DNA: TGTGCCAGCAGTGAAGACCCCCTAGAGATT.

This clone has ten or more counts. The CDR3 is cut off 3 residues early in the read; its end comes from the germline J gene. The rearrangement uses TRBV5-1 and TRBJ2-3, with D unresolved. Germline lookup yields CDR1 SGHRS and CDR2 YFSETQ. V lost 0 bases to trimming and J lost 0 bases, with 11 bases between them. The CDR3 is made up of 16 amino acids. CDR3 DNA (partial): TGCGCCAGCAGCTTGGGACTCCATTCTAGCACAGATACG. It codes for CASSLGLHSSTDT. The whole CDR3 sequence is CASSLGLHSSTDTQYF.

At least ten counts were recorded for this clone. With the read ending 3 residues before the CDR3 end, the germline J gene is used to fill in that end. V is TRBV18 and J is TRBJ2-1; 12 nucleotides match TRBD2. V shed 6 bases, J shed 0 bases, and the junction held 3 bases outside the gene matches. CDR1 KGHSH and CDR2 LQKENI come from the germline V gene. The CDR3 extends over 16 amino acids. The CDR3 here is CASSLTSGGSYNEQFF. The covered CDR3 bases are TGTGCCAGCTCCCTGACTAGCGGGGGCTCCTACAATGAG. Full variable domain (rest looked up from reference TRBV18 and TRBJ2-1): NAGVMQNPRHLVRRRGQEARLRCSPMKGHSHVYWYRQLPEEGLKFMVYLQKENIIDESGMPKERFSAEFPKEGPSILRIQQVVRGDSAAYFCASSLTSGGSYNEQFFGPGTRLTVL.

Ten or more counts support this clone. CDR3 bases read: TGTGCCAGCTCACCAAGCGAGCTGGACAGGGGTTCACCC. As protein: CASSPSELDRGSP. The CDR3 as a whole reads CASSPSELDRGSPLHF. This sequence joins TRBV18 and TRBJ1-6; 9 bases are a match to TRBD1. From the germline J gene comes the end of the CDR3, since the read stops 3 residues before it. V was pared by 2 bases and J by 9 bases, with 8 bases of the junction left unmatched. The CDR3 has 16 residues. The germline gives CDR1 KGHSH, CDR2 LQKENI.

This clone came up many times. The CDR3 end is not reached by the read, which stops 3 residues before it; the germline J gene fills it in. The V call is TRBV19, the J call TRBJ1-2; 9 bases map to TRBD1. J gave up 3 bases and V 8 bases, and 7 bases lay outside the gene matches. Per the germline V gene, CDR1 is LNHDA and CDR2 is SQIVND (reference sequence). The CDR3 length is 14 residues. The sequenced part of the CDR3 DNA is TGTGCCAGTTCCCGGACAGGGGAAGACTATGGC. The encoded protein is CASSRTGEDYG. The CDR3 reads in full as CASSRTGEDYGYTF.

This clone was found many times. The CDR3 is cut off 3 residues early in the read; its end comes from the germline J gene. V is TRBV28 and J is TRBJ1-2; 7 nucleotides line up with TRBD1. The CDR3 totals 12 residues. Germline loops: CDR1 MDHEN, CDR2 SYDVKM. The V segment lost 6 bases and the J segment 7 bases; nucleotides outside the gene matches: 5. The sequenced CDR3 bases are TGTGCCAGCAGGAGGGGGCAGGGTGGC. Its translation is CASRRGQGG. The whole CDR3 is CASRRGQGGYTF.

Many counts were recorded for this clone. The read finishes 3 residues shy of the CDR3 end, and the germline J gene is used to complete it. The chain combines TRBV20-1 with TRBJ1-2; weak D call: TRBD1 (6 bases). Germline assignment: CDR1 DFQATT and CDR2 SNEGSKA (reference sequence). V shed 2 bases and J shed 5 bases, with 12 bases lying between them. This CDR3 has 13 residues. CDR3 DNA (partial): TGCAGTGCTAGACAAGACAGGATGTATGGC. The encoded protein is CSARQDRMYG. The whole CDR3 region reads CSARQDRMYGYTF.

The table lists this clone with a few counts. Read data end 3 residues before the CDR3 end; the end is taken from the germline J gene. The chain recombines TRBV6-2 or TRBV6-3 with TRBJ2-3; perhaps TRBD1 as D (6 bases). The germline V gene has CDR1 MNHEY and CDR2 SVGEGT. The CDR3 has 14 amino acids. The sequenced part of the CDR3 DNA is TGTGCCAGCAGTTACGACGGGACACAAGAGACG. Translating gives CASSYDGTQET. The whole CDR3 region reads CASSYDGTQETQYF.

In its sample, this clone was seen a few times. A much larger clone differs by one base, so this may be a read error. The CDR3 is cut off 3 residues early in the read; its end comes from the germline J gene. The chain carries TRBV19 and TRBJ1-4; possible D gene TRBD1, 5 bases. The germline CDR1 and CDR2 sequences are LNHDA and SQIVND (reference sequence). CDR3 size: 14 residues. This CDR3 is CASSKRAGANVLFF. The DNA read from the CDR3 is TGTGCCAGTAGTAAGAGGGCTGGGGCCAACGTA.

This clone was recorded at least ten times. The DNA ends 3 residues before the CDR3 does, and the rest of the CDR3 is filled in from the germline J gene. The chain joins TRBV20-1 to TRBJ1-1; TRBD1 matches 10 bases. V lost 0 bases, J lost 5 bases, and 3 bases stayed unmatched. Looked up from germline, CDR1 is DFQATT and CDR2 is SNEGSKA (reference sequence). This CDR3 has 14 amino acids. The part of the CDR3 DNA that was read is TGCAGTGCTAGAGATGGGACAGGGGAGACTGAA. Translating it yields CSARDGTGETE. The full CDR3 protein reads CSARDGTGETEAFF.

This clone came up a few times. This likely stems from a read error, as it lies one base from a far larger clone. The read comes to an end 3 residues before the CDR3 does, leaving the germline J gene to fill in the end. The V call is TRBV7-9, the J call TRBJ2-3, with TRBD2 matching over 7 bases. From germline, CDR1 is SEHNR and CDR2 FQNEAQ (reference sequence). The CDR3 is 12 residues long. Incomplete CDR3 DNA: TGTGCCAGCAGAAACGCGCGGGAGACG. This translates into CASRNARET. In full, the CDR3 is CASRNARETQYF. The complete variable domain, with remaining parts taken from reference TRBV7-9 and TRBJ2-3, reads DTGVSQNPRHKITKRGQNVTFRCDPISEHNRLYWYRQTLGQGPEFLTYFQNEAQLEKSRLLSDRFSAERPKGSFSTLEIQRTEQGDSAMYLCASRNARETQYFGPGTRLTVL.

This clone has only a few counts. CDR3 residues: CASSLGRLNTDTYTF. The sequenced CDR3 bases are TGTGCCAGCAGCTTGGGGCGGCTTAACACAGATACC. The V and J genes are TRBV7-7 and TRBJ1-2; D possibly corresponds to TRBD1 (5 bases). The read is 3 residues too short to cover the CDR3 end, so that end is filled in from the germline J gene. Looked up from germline, CDR1 is SSHAT and CDR2 is FNYEAQ (reference sequence). The CDR3 totals 15 residues.

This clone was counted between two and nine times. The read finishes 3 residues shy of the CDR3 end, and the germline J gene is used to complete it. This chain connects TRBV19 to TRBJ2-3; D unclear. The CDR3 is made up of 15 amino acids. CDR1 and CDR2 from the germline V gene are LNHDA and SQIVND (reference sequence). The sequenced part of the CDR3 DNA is TGTGCCAGTAGTCAAGGCAGCGTCTCCAATCAGCCG. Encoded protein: CASSQGSVSNQP. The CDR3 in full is CASSQGSVSNQPQYF.

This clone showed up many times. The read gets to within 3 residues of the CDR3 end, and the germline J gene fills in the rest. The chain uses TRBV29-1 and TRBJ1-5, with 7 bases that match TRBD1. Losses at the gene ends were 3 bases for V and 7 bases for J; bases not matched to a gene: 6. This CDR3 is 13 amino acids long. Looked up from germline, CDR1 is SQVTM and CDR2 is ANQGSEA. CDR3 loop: CSVEVNRGQPQHF. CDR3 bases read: TGCAGCGTTGAGGTAAACAGGGGACAGCCC.